This is a list of T cell receptor beta chains from one sample in a study of blood T cell repertoires in COVID-19. The table came from immunoSEQ multiplex PCR; TCRdb's copy has only in-frame clones and leaves some out. The sample records fewer than 150,000 clones, 85% to 90% being singletons. The sample comprised peripheral blood. All receptors derive from a man in his forties or fifties with active or convalescent COVID-19. Each CDR3 is given with its conserved first and last residue. Fields, in order: CDR3 protein, CDR3 length, V gene, J gene, D gene. D genes are given only for firm matches.

CDR3: CASKVAKADPYNEQFF
length: 16
V: TRBV19
J: TRBJ2-1
D: .

CDR3: CASSLPGTGRTNYGYTF
length: 17
V: TRBV28
J: TRBJ1-2
D: TRBD1

CDR3: CASSKDPGGGYTF
length: 13
V: TRBV4-1
J: TRBJ1-2
D: .

CDR3: CASSLGLGDTDTQYF
length: 15
V: TRBV7-3
J: TRBJ2-3
D: .

CDR3: CASSSNGANVLTF
length: 13
V: TRBV11-3
J: TRBJ2-6
D: .

CDR3: CASSWGHNSNQPQHF
length: 15
V: TRBV5-6
J: TRBJ1-5
D: .

CDR3: CASSPQGNTEAFF
length: 13
V: TRBV4-1
J: TRBJ1-1
D: TRBD1

CDR3: CASSIGDIMYQPQHF
length: 15
V: TRBV4-1
J: TRBJ1-5
D: .

CDR3: CASSEGWGLQETQYF
length: 15
V: TRBV6-1
J: TRBJ2-5
D: .

CDR3: CASSLKAGRDEQYF
length: 14
V: TRBV7-2
J: TRBJ2-7
D: .

CDR3: CASSQAGTGGGDEKLFF
length: 17
V: TRBV4-3
J: TRBJ1-4
D: TRBD1

CDR3: CSVVWGSAKNIQYF
length: 14
V: TRBV29-1
J: TRBJ2-4
D: .

CDR3: CASSALAGSGSARYEQYF
length: 18
V: TRBV3-1/TRBV3-2
J: TRBJ2-7
D: TRBD2

CDR3: CASSPSGAGNTIYF
length: 14
V: TRBV18
J: TRBJ1-3
D: .

CDR3: CASSQEANDSGGYEQYF
length: 17
V: TRBV4-3
J: TRBJ2-7
D: .

CDR3: CASSPRSGAGSGNTIYF
length: 17
V: TRBV18
J: TRBJ1-3
D: .

CDR3: CASSQEGLAISLTVGETQYF
length: 20
V: TRBV3-1/TRBV3-2
J: TRBJ2-5
D: TRBD2

CDR3: CASSKASEGNSPLHF
length: 15
V: TRBV21-1
J: TRBJ1-6
D: .

CDR3: CATSDPASGTDTQYF
length: 15
V: TRBV24-1
J: TRBJ2-3
D: .

CDR3: CASTFRGGGANQPQHF
length: 16
V: TRBV28
J: TRBJ1-5
D: .

CDR3: CASHLVTVPNYGYTF
length: 15
V: TRBV5-6
J: TRBJ1-2
D: .

CDR3: CASSLDTSPNTGELFF
length: 16
V: TRBV25-1
J: TRBJ2-2
D: .

CDR3: CASRSRGRNEQFF
length: 13
V: TRBV7-9
J: TRBJ2-1
D: TRBD1

CDR3: CASSFAAGTGTDEQYF
length: 16
V: TRBV6-2/TRBV6-3
J: TRBJ2-7
D: TRBD1

CDR3: CASSLLNSPLHF
length: 12
V: TRBV28
J: TRBJ1-6
D: .

CDR3: CASSGRTSGQETQYF
length: 15
V: TRBV2
J: TRBJ2-5
D: TRBD2

CDR3: CASSLQQRGSEQFF
length: 14
V: TRBV11-1
J: TRBJ2-1
D: .

CDR3: CASSPLAGGLGDTQYF
length: 16
V: TRBV4-3
J: TRBJ2-3
D: TRBD2

CDR3: CASSPRGSTGELFF
length: 14
V: TRBV18
J: TRBJ2-2
D: .

CDR3: CASSLRNIRGDFYEKLFF
length: 18
V: TRBV28
J: TRBJ1-4
D: .

CDR3: CASSLAGSREQYF
length: 13
V: TRBV5-1
J: TRBJ2-7
D: TRBD2

CDR3: CSVAQGSETQYF
length: 12
V: TRBV29-1
J: TRBJ2-5
D: .

CDR3: CASSSVSGNAEQFF
length: 14
V: TRBV7-6
J: TRBJ2-1
D: .

CDR3: CASTSTGTSFTGELFF
length: 16
V: TRBV19
J: TRBJ2-2
D: .

CDR3: CASRSGQDPGNEQFF
length: 15
V: TRBV7-9
J: TRBJ2-1
D: TRBD1

CDR3: CASSVHRGSYQPQHF
length: 15
V: TRBV19
J: TRBJ1-5
D: TRBD1

CDR3: CASSQWTGAAKTNEKLFF
length: 18
V: TRBV6-6
J: TRBJ1-4
D: TRBD1

CDR3: CASSLPRECYQPQHF
length: 15
V: TRBV6-5
J: TRBJ1-5
D: .

CDR3: CASSQDTISGRYGDTQYF
length: 18
V: TRBV4-1
J: TRBJ2-3
D: TRBD2

CDR3: CASSSTFTDTQYF
length: 13
V: TRBV11-2
J: TRBJ2-3
D: .

CDR3: CASSRGLRDREGQPQHF
length: 17
V: TRBV19
J: TRBJ1-5
D: TRBD1

CDR3: CASSVGDRGQETQYF
length: 15
V: TRBV9
J: TRBJ2-5
D: TRBD1

CDR3: CASSQVGGSETQYF
length: 14
V: TRBV4-2
J: TRBJ2-5
D: TRBD1

CDR3: CASSQETGQPQHF
length: 13
V: TRBV6-2/TRBV6-3
J: TRBJ1-5
D: .

CDR3: CASGLTNDATNEKLFF
length: 16
V: TRBV12-5
J: TRBJ1-4
D: .

CDR3: CASSPNRVGNQPQHF
length: 15
V: TRBV7-8
J: TRBJ1-5
D: .

CDR3: CASSSTGQGAETQYF
length: 15
V: TRBV5-1
J: TRBJ2-5
D: TRBD1

CDR3: CASSFPILYNEQFF
length: 14
V: TRBV11-2
J: TRBJ2-1
D: .

CDR3: CASSQTSAQSNEQFF
length: 15
V: TRBV5-4
J: TRBJ2-1
D: TRBD2

CDR3: CAWSSVDKLFF
length: 11
V: TRBV30
J: TRBJ2-2
D: .

CDR3: CASSDERGDTQYF
length: 13
V: TRBV6-4
J: TRBJ2-3
D: .